This T cell receptor beta chain came from a study of blood T cell repertoires in COVID-19. On the study more broadly: Italy, Spain and the United States were the sources of the convalescent and acute COVID-19 samples. From T cells, B-cell-depleted T cells, or PBMCs came the material, which was cDNA or gDNA.

The data were produced by immunoSEQ multiplex PCR, yet TCRdb's version contains in-frame clones alone and is incomplete. This sample has about 280,000 clones, with 83% found just once. The clonotype originates from a woman aged 45-59 years who had recovered from COVID-19. The sample consisted of peripheral blood.

As DNA, the CDR3 is TGTGCCAGCAGTTACGGCCCTGCAACTAATGAAAAACTGTTTTTT. Translating gives CASSYGPATNEKLFF. The V gene is TRBV6-6, the J gene TRBJ1-4; D gene uncertain. This CDR3 is 15 amino acids long. Per germline, CDR1 MNHNY and CDR2 SVGAGI (reference sequence). The ends were cut back, 2 bases at V and 0 bases at J, with 7 bases in the middle.